Below are 17 T cell receptor beta chains sequenced from a single sample in a study of response to subunit inactivated influenza vaccine. Using its own MiXCR run on the RT-PCR reads, TCRdb lists one record per CDR3 protein. The sample lists fewer than 250,000 distinct CDR3 sequences, about an eighth occurring once. The material was CD8+ T cells sorted from PBMCs, obtained roughly 5 days after vaccination. The receptors stem from a man aged 45-65 years who received an inactivated influenza vaccine.

This clonotype was recorded a few times. The rearrangement joins TRBV20-1 to TRBJ2-1; no reliable D call. V was clipped by 0 bases and J by 7 bases, with 10 bases between them. This CDR3 comprises 13 residues. The germline V gene encodes CDR1 DFQATT and CDR2 SNEGSKA (reference sequence). CDR3 sequence: CSARDFARNEQFF. The CDR3, as DNA: TGCAGTGCTAGAGATTTTGCGCGGAATGAGCAGTTCTTC.

This chain connects TRBV4-2 to TRBJ1-1; D not resolved. Germline assignment: CDR1 LGHNA and CDR2 YNFKEQ. V was pared by 0 bases and J by 8 bases, with 13 bases between. The CDR3 is made up of 14 amino acids. CDR3: CASSQDTWDFEAFF. The CDR3 DNA is TGTGCCAGCAGCCAAGATACGTGGGATTTCGAAGCTTTCTTT.

This sequence joins TRBV15 and TRBJ1-2, with a weak D call TRBD1 (5 bases). CDR1 and CDR2 from the germline V gene are LNHNV and YYDKDF (reference sequence). The CDR3 is made up of 17 amino acids. Trimming shortened V by 1 base and J by 1 base, and 16 bases separated the two germline ends. CDR3 in DNA: TGTGCCACCAGCAGAGGGGTGGATTGGGGCGGTAACTATGGCTACACCTTC. Its translation is CATSRGVDWGGNYGYTF.

CDR3 residues: CATSRDYRSTDTQYF. The CDR3 nucleotides are TGTGCCACCAGCAGAGATTACCGGAGCACAGATACGCAGTATTTT. The genes are TRBV15 and TRBJ2-3; D call uncertain. The CDR3 consists of 15 residues. Germline V gene lookup returns CDR1 LNHNV and CDR2 YYDKDF (reference sequence). Trimming left V 0 bases short and J 0 bases short, with 7 bases between. Full variable domain (remainder filled in from reference TRBV15 and TRBJ2-3): DAMVIQNPRYQVTQFGKPVTLSCSQTLNHNVMYWYQQKSSQAPKLLFHYYDKDFNNEADTPDNFQSRRPNTSFCFLDIRSPGLGDTAMYLCATSRDYRSTDTQYFGPGTRLTVL.

The rearrangement joins TRBV12-3 or TRBV12-4 to TRBJ1-1; tentative D call: TRBD1 (5 bases). Trimming took off 2 bases at V and 11 bases at J, with 18 bases between the two ends. The CDR3 runs to 14 residues. CDR3 sequence (DNA): TGTGCCAGCAGTTTATACTCCAGGGTTTCCGATGCTTTCTTT. It is translated as CASSLYSRVSDAFF.

This clonotype was seen many times. This sequence joins TRBV20-1 and TRBJ2-7, with D uncertain. Between the trimmed V and J ends, which lost 3 bases and 6 bases, there was a span of 18 bases. Germline CDR1 and CDR2: DFQATT and SNEGSKA (reference sequence). The length of the CDR3 is 14 residues. The CDR3 protein is CSARPIRSPREQYF. CDR3 nucleotides: TGCAGTGCTAGGCCCATTCGCTCCCCCCGCGAGCAGTACTTC.

On this clonotype: The conserved phenylalanine or tryptophan normally closing the CDR3 is absent here, so this likely arose from a read error. The CDR3 sequence: CAWSVRAGGAYNEQFY. The CDR3 nucleotides read TGTGCCTGGAGTGTACGGGCCGGGGGGGCCTACAATGAGCAGTTCTAC. The chain couples TRBV30 to TRBJ2-1; TRBD2 matches 8 bases. This CDR3 is built from 16 residues. Germline CDR1 and CDR2: GTSNPN and SVGIG (reference sequence). The trim removed 0 bases at V and 2 bases at J, leaving 6 bases unmatched.

This clonotype was counted between two and nine times. One end of the junction is discordant with germline, which a read error may explain. This rearrangement joins TRBV12-3 or TRBV12-4 to TRBJ2-5; D is unresolved. The length of the CDR3 is 16 residues. This chain's CDR3 is CASSLYWERGQETQHF. DNA of the CDR3: TGTGCCAGCAGTTTATACTGGGAAAGAGGTCAAGAGACCCAGCACTTC.

The V gene is TRBV6-5, the J gene TRBJ1-5; the D is unclear. Judging by the DNA end, TRBJ2-3 fits better; the J call may be wrong. CDR1 is MNHEY, CDR2 SVGAGI, per germline. CDR3 length: 13 amino acids. The CDR3 is CASSYSLDQPQYF. In DNA form, the CDR3 reads TGTGCCAGCAGTTACTCGTTGGATCAGCCCCAGTATTTT.

As DNA, the CDR3 is TGTGCCAGTAGTATTTTCGGGCTAGCGGAGACTAGCACAGATACGCAGTATTTT. This sequence encodes CASSIFGLAETSTDTQYF. This chain uses TRBV19 with TRBJ2-3; 7 positions agree with TRBD2. V dropped 3 bases and J dropped 0; count of bases not matched to a gene: 12. Germline V gives CDR1 LNHDA, CDR2 SQIVND (reference sequence). CDR3 size: 18 residues.

V is TRBV12-3 or TRBV12-4 and J is TRBJ2-7; a weak D match, TRBD1 (6 bases). This CDR3 is built from 13 residues. The V and J ends lost 5 bases and 0 bases respectively, with 8 bases between them. The CDR3 spells CASSHRDSYEQYF. The CDR3 nucleotides read TGTGCCAGCAGTCACAGGGACTCCTACGAGCAGTACTTC.

There are a few counts of this clonotype. The chain carries TRBV28 and TRBJ2-3; D uncertain. Germline lookup yields CDR1 MDHEN and CDR2 SYDVKM. V was pared by 3 bases and J by 0 bases, with 4 bases between. CDR3 length: 13 amino acids. Here the CDR3 reads CASSFVSTDTQYF. CDR3 nucleotides: TGTGCCAGCAGTTTCGTAAGCACAGATACGCAGTATTTT.

V usage is TRBV11-2 and J usage is TRBJ1-5; possible D gene TRBD1, 6 bases. The V gene lost 5 bases and the J gene lost 7 bases, with 12 bases spanning the gap. CDR3 length: 13 residues. CDR1 and CDR2 from the germline V gene are SGHAT and FQNNGV. CDR3 nucleotides: TGTGCCAGCAGCCTCGGGAGGGGGCAGCCCCAGCATTTT. Translated, it gives CASSLGRGQPQHF.

This clonotype was seen more than once but under ten times. The chain joins TRBV12-3 or TRBV12-4 to TRBJ2-7; D ambiguous. With 3 bases removed from V and 3 bases from J, the gap between germline ends came to 9 bases. This CDR3 is 13 amino acids long. CDR3 DNA: TGTGCCAGCAGTTTCAGACCGGTCTACGAGCAGTACTTC. It is translated as CASSFRPVYEQYF.

A few counts support this clonotype. The chain employs TRBV23-1 and TRBJ2-5; D gene unclear. TRBV23-1 falls under the ORF class, with uncertain function. The CDR3 is 16 residues long. V was cut by 4 bases and J by 3 bases, with 18 bases left in between. CDR3 residues: CASSRAPQNREETQYF. CDR3 coding DNA: TGCGCCAGCAGTCGAGCCCCCCAGAATAGGGAAGAGACCCAGTACTTC.

A note on this clonotype: A clone one base away is much larger, so this may be a read error. The chain is built from TRBV28 and TRBJ1-5, with 9 bases lining up with TRBD1. The J call may be wrong; the DNA end is better matched by TRBJ2-3. Germline CDR1 MDHEN, CDR2 SYDVKM. This CDR3 has 15 amino acids. The CDR3, as DNA: TGTGCCAGCAGAGACGGACAGGGGTTGAATCAGCCCCAGTATTTT. Its translation: CASRDGQGLNQPQYF.

In its sample, this clonotype was seen a few times. An end of the junction differs from the germline gene, which may be a read error. The V gene is TRBV7-9, the J gene TRBJ2-3; no reliable D call. The germline V gene has CDR1 SEHNR and CDR2 FQNEAQ (reference sequence). The CDR3 loop spans 10 amino acids. The CDR3 DNA follows: TGTGCCAGCAGCAAAGATACGCAGTATTTT. This encodes CASSKDTQYF.